What follows is one T cell receptor beta chain and its context. Here immunoSEQ multiplex PCR was the method, and the copy in TCRdb shows in-frame clones only, minus some. The table shows some 1 million clones, with about 75% occurring only once. This sample is drawn from a study of shared clonotypes between healthy human individuals. Source material: memory CD4+ T cells sorted from blood. Subset specified: CD45RA-negative fraction. The clonotype originates from a man younger than 30 in good health.

The CDR3 loop is CASSLVNYEQYF. Here the CDR3 DNA reads TGTGCCAGCAGCTTAGTCAACTACGAGCAGTACTTC. The V gene is TRBV7-9, the J gene TRBJ2-7; D gene ambiguous. CDR3 size: 12 residues. Germline CDR1 is SEHNR and CDR2 is FQNEAQ (reference sequence). The V end lost 1 base, the J end lost 3 bases, and 4 bases lay between the germline ends. Full variable domain (outside the CDR3, taken from reference TRBV7-9 and TRBJ2-7): DTGVSQNPRHKITKRGQNVTFRCDPISEHNRLYWYRQTLGQGPEFLTYFQNEAQLEKSRLLSDRFSAERPKGSFSTLEIQRTEQGDSAMYLCASSLVNYEQYFGPGTRLTVT.